The 15 T cell receptor beta chains below come from one sample, sequenced in a study of early T cells in non-severe SARS-CoV-2 infection. TCRdb reprocessed the 5' RACE reads via MiXCR and lists one record per CDR3 protein. Of approximately 77,000 distinct CDR3 sequences listed, 4.5% to 6% are singletons. The material was whole blood, obtained at baseline. These receptors came from an adult who was a healthcare worker with PCR-confirmed SARS-CoV-2 infection or an uninfected control (not recorded which).

This clonotype has a count of ten or more. This rearrangement joins TRBV28 to TRBJ2-3, with 8 bases lining up with TRBD2. CDR3 length equals 18 residues. The V segment lost 3 bases and the J segment 3 bases; nucleotides outside the gene matches: 14. Germline lookup yields CDR1 MDHEN and CDR2 SYDVKM. The CDR3 region has the DNA TGTGCCAGCAGTTTCTCGGGCACGAGCGGGAGACAGACAGATACGCAGTATTTT. Translated, it gives CASSFSGTSGRQTDTQYF.

This clonotype was observed at least ten times. The chain employs TRBV7-8 and TRBJ1-3; no firm D call. V was trimmed by 2 bases and J by 1 base, leaving 9 bases between them. Germline assignment: CDR1 SGHVS and CDR2 FQNEAQ. The CDR3 length is 15 residues. Written as DNA, the CDR3 is TGTGCCAGCAGCTTACTGCGGCGTTCTGGAAACACCATATATTTT. It encodes CASSLLRRSGNTIYF.

In its sample, this clonotype was seen a few times. The gene calls are TRBV24-1 and TRBJ2-2; D might be TRBD1 (5 bases). Trimming shortened V by 8 bases and J by 5 bases, and 5 bases separated the two germline ends. Germline CDR1 and CDR2: KGHDR and SFDVKD. The CDR3 is 11 residues long. For the CDR3, the DNA is TGTGCCACCAAGGGGACCGGGGAGCTGTTTTTT. Protein: CATKGTGELFF.

At least ten counts were recorded for this clonotype. The rearrangement links TRBV6-5 to TRBJ1-2; no firm D call. CDR3 length: 14 residues. V was clipped by 0 bases and J by 8 bases, with 13 bases between them. Germline V CDR1 and CDR2: MNHEY, SVGAGI. The CDR3 protein is CASSYSGLGPGYTF. The CDR3 DNA follows: TGTGCCAGCAGTTACTCAGGCCTAGGCCCCGGCTACACCTTC.

This clonotype occurred many times. V usage is TRBV9 and J usage is TRBJ2-1; D gene unclear. The CDR3 runs 13 residues. From germline, CDR1 is SGDLS and CDR2 YYNGEE. Trimming pared 1 base from V and 7 bases from J, leaving 9 bases between. CDR3 residues: CASSVTLKNEQFF. The DNA of the CDR3 is TGTGCCAGCAGCGTAACCCTCAAAAATGAGCAGTTCTTC.

This clonotype was recorded a few times. The chain recombines TRBV18 with TRBJ1-5, with a possible D match to TRBD1 (5 bases). This CDR3 has 15 amino acids. Germline CDR1 and CDR2: KGHSH and LQKENI. V was clipped by 2 bases and J by 5 bases, with 13 bases between them. The CDR3 region is CASSPGGDGDQPQHF. The CDR3 nucleotides are TGTGCCAGCTCACCAGGGGGGGATGGGGATCAGCCCCAGCATTTT. Drawing the rest from reference TRBV18 and TRBJ1-5, the complete variable domain is NAGVMQNPRHLVRRRGQEARLRCSPMKGHSHVYWYRQLPEEGLKFMVYLQKENIIDESGMPKERFSAEFPKEGPSILRIQQVVRGDSAAYFCASSPGGDGDQPQHFGDGTRLSIL.

In this sample, this clonotype turned up a few times. V usage is TRBV15 and J usage is TRBJ1-5, with D possibly matching TRBD1 (6 bases). The CDR3 length is 15 residues. The V end lost 4 bases, the J end lost 0 bases, and 10 bases lay between the germline ends. The germline V gene encodes CDR1 LNHNV and CDR2 YYDKDF (reference sequence). CDR3: CATSIAGASNQPQHF. The CDR3 bases are TGTGCCACCAGCATCGCGGGGGCTAGCAATCAGCCCCAGCATTTT.

This clonotype was recorded at least ten times. The rearrangement joins TRBV7-6 to TRBJ2-1; 8 bases agree with TRBD1. This CDR3 has 19 residues. Germline V CDR1 and CDR2: SGHVS, FNYEAQ. Trimming at V came to 4 bases and at J to 0 bases, leaving 14 bases not matched to a gene. CDR3 nucleotides: TGTGCCAGCAGCTCACCGGCAGGGGGCCGACTTAACTCCTACAATGAGCAGTTCTTC. Translating it yields CASSSPAGGRLNSYNEQFF.

This clonotype was recorded at least ten times. This rearrangement joins TRBV5-1 to TRBJ1-5, with a tentative D call TRBD1 (6 bases). Germline V gene data show CDR1 as SGHRS and CDR2 as YFSETQ. V was clipped by 4 bases and J by 9 bases, with 23 bases between them. CDR3 length equals 16 residues. In DNA, the CDR3 is TGCGCCAGCAGCGCTCATTCCGGGACACATCCCTGGCCCCAGCATTTT. Translated, it gives CASSAHSGTHPWPQHF.

A few counts support this clonotype. The gene calls are TRBV11-3 and TRBJ2-3, with 7 nucleotides matching TRBD2. The CDR3 sequence is 13 residues long. V shed 3 bases and J 4 bases; nucleotides not matched to a gene: 1. Germline V gene sequence: CDR1 SGHNT, CDR2 YENEEA. CDR3 coding DNA: TGTGCCAGCAGCTTTGGGAGGGCAGATACGCAGTATTTT. Translation: CASSFGRADTQYF.

This clonotype has at least ten counts. V gene TRBV21-1 combines with J gene TRBJ2-7; no check of the table's D call, TRBD1, against the DNA was made. TRBV21-1 is listed as a pseudogene. This CDR3 is built from 15 residues. CDR3 protein: CASSRQGCSPYEQYF. For the CDR3, the DNA is TGTGCCAGCAGCAGACAGGGATGTTCCCCCTACGAGCAGTACTTC.

J is TRBJ2-5 and V is TRBV27, with 14 bases lining up with TRBD2. The J segment lost 4 bases and the V segment lost 4 bases, leaving 11 bases of the junction unmatched. The CDR3 contains 18 residues. Germline CDR1 and CDR2: MNHEY and SMNVEV (reference sequence). The CDR3 nucleotides read TGTGCCAGCAGTTGGCGACTAGCGGGAGGGCCCGGGGGAGAGACCCAGTACTTC. Encoded protein: CASSWRLAGGPGGETQYF.

This chain joins TRBV5-1 and TRBJ2-3; TRBD2 is a possible D gene (7 bases). V shed 4 bases and J shed 5 bases, with 17 bases lying between them. This CDR3 has 15 amino acids. Germline CDR1 SGHRS, CDR2 YFSETQ. CDR3 amino acids: CASSPPRGAGDTQYF. Here the CDR3 DNA reads TGCGCCAGCAGCCCTCCCCGGGGGGCTGGAGATACGCAGTATTTT.

The chain employs TRBV7-7 and TRBJ2-1, with D perhaps TRBD2 (6 bases). CDR1 is SSHAT and CDR2 is FNYEAQ in the germline V gene (reference sequence). This CDR3 has 16 residues. Trimming removed 4 bases from V and 3 bases from J, with 16 bases in between. The CDR3 loop is CASSSTPGLDYNEQFF. The CDR3 nucleotides are TGTGCCAGCAGCTCCACCCCGGGACTTGACTACAATGAGCAGTTCTTC. Full variable domain (remainder filled in from reference TRBV7-7 and TRBJ2-1): GAGVSQSPRYKVTKRGQDVTLRCDPISSHATLYWYQQALGQGPEFLTYFNYEAQPDKSGLPSDRFSAERPEGSISTLTIQRTEQRDSAMYRCASSSTPGLDYNEQFFGPGTRLTVL.

This clonotype was seen a few times. The genes are TRBV5-5 and TRBJ1-5, with TRBD1 as a possible D gene (6 bases). V was pared by 2 bases and J by 3 bases, with 12 bases between. CDR1 is SGHKS and CDR2 is YYEKEE in the germline V gene (reference sequence). The CDR3 runs 15 residues. The chain's CDR3 is CASSFVRGNNQPQHF. The CDR3 DNA sequence: TGTGCCAGCAGCTTCGTCAGGGGAAACAATCAGCCCCAGCATTTT.